The entry below gives a single T cell receptor beta chain sequence along with its context. These data come from a study of shared clonotypes between healthy human individuals. Germline V gene sequence: CDR1 SGHAT, CDR2 FQNNGV. Trimming shortened V by 0 bases and J by 7 bases, and 12 bases separated the two germline ends. The length of the CDR3 is 14 residues. TCRdb keeps only in-frame clones here, not all; method: immunoSEQ multiplex PCR. The sample shows about 1.1 million clones, about 80% of them seen only once. V gene TRBV11-2 combines with J gene TRBJ1-2; D uncertain. This receptor was identified in a man between 18 and 29 years old in good health. Some clones in this sample may be carry-over from other donors' samples. The sequenced sample consisted of memory CD4+ T cells from PBMCs. Subset here: CD45RA-negative fraction. CDR3 residues: CASSLDPGHAGYTF. CDR3 nucleotide sequence: TGTGCCAGCAGCTTAGATCCGGGCCATGCTGGCTACACCTTC. The full variable domain, completed using reference TRBV11-2 and TRBJ1-2, is EAGVAQSPRYKIIEKRQSVAFWCNPISGHATLYWYQQILGQGPKLLIQFQNNGVVDDSQLPKDRFSAERLKGVDSTLKIQPAKLEDSAVYLCASSLDPGHAGYTFGSGTRLTVV.